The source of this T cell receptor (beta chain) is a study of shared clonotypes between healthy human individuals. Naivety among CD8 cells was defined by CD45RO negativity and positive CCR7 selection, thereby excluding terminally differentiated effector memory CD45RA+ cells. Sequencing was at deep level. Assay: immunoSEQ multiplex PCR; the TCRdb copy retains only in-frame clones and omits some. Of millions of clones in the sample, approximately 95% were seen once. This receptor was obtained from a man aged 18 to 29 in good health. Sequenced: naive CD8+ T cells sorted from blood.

CDR3: CASSSGLAGGPGYEQYF. In DNA form, the CDR3 reads TGTGCCAGCAGCTCGGGACTAGCGGGAGGGCCTGGGTACGAGCAGTACTTC. V usage is TRBV7-9 and J usage is TRBJ2-7, with 16 bases that match TRBD2. The CDR3 is made up of 17 amino acids. In germline, CDR1 is SEHNR, CDR2 FQNEAQ (reference sequence). V was clipped by 4 bases and J by 4 bases; unmatched bases: 7.